This T cell receptor beta chain was documented in a study of T cells in Graves' hyperthyroidism and ophthalmopathy. Study as a whole: Staff took peripheral blood when the initial diagnosis was made, before any treatment began.

This clonotype has at least ten counts. CDR3 length: 14 residues. V dropped 4 bases and J dropped 4; count of bases not matched to a gene: 2. The germline CDR1 and CDR2 sequences are SGHAT and FQNNGV. TCR beta CDR3 region amplification was performed from RNA transcripts. First-round RT-PCR with HTBI primers amplified the TCR CDR3 region. TCRdb fed the multiplex PCR reads into MiXCR, producing one record per CDR3 protein. The sample comprises fewer than 700,000 distinct CDR3 sequences, around 16% of which are singletons, and 3.5% to 4% rests with the top ten. The chain carries TRBV11-2 and TRBJ2-3, with 10 bases fitting TRBD1. This TCR came from a woman aged 30 to 39 with Graves' hyperthyroidism. The sequenced sample was blood. DNA of the CDR3: TGTGCCAGCAGCTCCGGACAGGGGGCAGATACGCAGTATTTT. As protein: CASSSGQGADTQYF.